This T cell receptor (beta chain) was sequenced during a study of shared clonotypes between healthy human individuals. Overall study context: Each donor's CD8 memory used one plate, CD8 naive two, each CD4 subset three. Study results and limitations: The donor pool, a small one, limited the genetic and exposure-history diversity represented. Larger richness was generally estimated for naive than memory subsets.

The donors were adults (healthy and HIV-negative) with no recent acute infections or vaccinations. The data were produced by immunoSEQ multiplex PCR, yet TCRdb's version contains in-frame clones alone and is incomplete. The sample carries around 2.5 million clones, 80% to 95% recorded once. As for this clone: Its antigen is unidentified.

The CDR3 has 13 amino acids. The germline CDR1 and CDR2 sequences are SNHLY and FYNNEI. Trimming removed 3 bases at V and 4 bases at J, with 9 bases between. The clonotype comes from a man aged 18 to 30 in good health. Some clones in this sample may be carry-over from other donors' samples. Sequenced sample: naive CD4+ T cells from PBMCs. Noted subset: CD45RA+ positively selected. The J gene is TRBJ2-5, the V gene TRBV2; D ambiguous. The DNA of the CDR3 is TGTGCCAGCAGTGACGCTGGTTCAGAGACCCAGTACTTC. The encoded protein is CASSDAGSETQYF.